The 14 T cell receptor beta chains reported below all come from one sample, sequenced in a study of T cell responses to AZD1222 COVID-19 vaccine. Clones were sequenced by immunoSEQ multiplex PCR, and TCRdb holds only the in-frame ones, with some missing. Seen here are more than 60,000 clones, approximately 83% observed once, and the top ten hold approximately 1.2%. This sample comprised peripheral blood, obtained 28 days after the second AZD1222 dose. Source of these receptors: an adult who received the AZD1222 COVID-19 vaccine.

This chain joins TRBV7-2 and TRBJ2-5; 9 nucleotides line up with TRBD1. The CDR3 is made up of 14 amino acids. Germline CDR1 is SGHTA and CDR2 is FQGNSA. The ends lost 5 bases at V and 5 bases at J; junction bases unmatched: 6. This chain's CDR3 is CASSQQGARETQYF. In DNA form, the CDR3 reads TGTGCCAGCAGCCAACAGGGGGCGAGGGAGACCCAGTACTTC.

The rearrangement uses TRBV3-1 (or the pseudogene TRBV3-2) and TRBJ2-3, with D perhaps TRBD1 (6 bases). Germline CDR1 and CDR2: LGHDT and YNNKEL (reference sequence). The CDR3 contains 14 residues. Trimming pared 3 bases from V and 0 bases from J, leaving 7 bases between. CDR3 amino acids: CASSHGQSTDTQYF. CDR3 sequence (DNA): TGTGCCAGCAGCCATGGACAGAGCACAGATACGCAGTATTTT.

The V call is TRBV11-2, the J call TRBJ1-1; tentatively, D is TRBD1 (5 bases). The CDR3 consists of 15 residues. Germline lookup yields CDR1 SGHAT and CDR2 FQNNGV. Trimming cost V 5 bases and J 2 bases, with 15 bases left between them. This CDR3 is CASSLSRTPNTEAFF. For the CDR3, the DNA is TGTGCCAGCAGCCTAAGCCGGACACCCAACACTGAAGCTTTCTTT.

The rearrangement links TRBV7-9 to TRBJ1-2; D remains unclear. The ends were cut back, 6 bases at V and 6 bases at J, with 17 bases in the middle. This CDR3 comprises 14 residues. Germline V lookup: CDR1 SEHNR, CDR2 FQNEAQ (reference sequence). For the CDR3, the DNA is TGTGCCAGCAGATCGACCGGGAACTCCAATGGCTACACCTTC. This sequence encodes CASRSTGNSNGYTF.

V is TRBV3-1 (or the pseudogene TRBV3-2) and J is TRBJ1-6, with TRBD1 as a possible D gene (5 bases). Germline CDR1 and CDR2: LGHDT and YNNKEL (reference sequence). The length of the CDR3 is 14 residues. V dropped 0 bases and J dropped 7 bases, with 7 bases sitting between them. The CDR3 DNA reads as TGTGCCAGCAGCCAAGAATGGGGGAATTCACCCCTCCACTTT. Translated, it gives CASSQEWGNSPLHF.

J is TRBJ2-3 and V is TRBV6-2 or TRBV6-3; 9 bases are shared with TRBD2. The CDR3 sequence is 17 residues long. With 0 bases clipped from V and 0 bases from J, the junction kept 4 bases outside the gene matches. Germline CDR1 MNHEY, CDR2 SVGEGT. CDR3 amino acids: CASSYSGLATSTDTQYF. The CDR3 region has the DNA TGTGCCAGCAGTTACTCGGGACTAGCAACTAGCACAGATACGCAGTATTTT.

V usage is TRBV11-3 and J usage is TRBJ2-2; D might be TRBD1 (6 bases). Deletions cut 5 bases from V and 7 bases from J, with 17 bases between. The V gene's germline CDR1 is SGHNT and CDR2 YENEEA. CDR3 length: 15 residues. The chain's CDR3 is CASSPQGTSGGELFF. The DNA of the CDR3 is TGTGCCAGCAGCCCCCAAGGGACATCGGGCGGGGAGCTGTTTTTT.

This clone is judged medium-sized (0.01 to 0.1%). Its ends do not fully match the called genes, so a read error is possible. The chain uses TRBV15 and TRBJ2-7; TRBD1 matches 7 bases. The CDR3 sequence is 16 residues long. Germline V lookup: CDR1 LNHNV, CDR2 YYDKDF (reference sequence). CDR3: CATSREKPGQIYEQYF. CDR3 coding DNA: TGTGCCACCAGCCGAGAAAAACCGGGACAGATATACGAGCAGTACTTC.

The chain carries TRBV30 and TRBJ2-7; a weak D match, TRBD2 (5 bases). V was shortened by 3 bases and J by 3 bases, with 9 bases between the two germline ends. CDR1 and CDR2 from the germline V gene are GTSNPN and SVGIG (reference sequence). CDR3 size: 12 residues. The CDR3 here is CAWSPGSYEQYF. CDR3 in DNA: TGTGCCTGGAGCCCTGGGAGCTACGAGCAGTACTTC.

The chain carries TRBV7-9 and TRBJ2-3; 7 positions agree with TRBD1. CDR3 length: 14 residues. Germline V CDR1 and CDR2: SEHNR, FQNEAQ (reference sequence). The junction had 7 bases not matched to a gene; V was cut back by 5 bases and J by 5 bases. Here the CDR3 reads CASSPSRGRDTQYF. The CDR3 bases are TGTGCCAGCAGCCCCTCAAGGGGGCGAGATACGCAGTATTTT.

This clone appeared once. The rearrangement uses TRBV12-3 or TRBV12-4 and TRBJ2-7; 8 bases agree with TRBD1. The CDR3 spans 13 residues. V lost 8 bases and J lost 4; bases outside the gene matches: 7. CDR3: CASRRQGSYEQYF. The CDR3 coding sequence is TGTGCCAGCCGGCGACAGGGGTCTTACGAGCAGTACTTC.

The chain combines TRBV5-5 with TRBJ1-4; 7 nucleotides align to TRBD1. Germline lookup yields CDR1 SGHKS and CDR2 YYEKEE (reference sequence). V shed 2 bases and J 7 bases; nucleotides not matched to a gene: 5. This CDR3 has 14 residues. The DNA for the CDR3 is TGTGCCAGCAGCTTTACAGGGGCGGGTGAAAAACTGTTTTTT. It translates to CASSFTGAGEKLFF.

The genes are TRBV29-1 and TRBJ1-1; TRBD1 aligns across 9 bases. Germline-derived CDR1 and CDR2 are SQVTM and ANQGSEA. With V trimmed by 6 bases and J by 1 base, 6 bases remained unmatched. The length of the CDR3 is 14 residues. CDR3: CSVGGTGSNTEAFF. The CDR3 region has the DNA TGCAGCGTGGGAGGGACAGGGTCGAACACTGAAGCTTTCTTT.

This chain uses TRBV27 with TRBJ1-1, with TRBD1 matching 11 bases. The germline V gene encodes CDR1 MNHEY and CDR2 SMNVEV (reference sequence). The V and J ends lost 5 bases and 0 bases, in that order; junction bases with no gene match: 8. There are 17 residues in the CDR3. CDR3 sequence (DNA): TGTGCCAGCAGTCTACGGACAGGGGGCGAGATGAACACTGAAGCTTTCTTT. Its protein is CASSLRTGGEMNTEAFF.